This T cell receptor (beta chain) was recorded in a study of blood T cell repertoires in COVID-19. Study overall: Some COVID-19 samples were acute and others convalescent; all came from the United States, Italy and Spain.

TCRdb's copy holds only in-frame clones and misses some; the assay was immunoSEQ multiplex PCR. Of about 180,000 clones in the sample, around 76% are singletons; the top ten hold about 8.4%. Trimming took off 3 bases at V and 1 base at J, with 8 bases between the two ends. Germline assignment: CDR1 LNHDA and CDR2 SQIVND (reference sequence). CDR3 length: 14 residues. The material sequenced was peripheral blood. This chain joins TRBV19 and TRBJ2-3; no reliable D call. The sequence was obtained from a woman in her 70s with acute or convalescent COVID-19. The CDR3 region is CASSILGGTDTQYF. CDR3 nucleotides: TGTGCCAGTAGTATCCTCGGTGGCACAGATACGCAGTATTTT. Filled out from reference TRBV19 and TRBJ2-3, the complete variable domain reads DGGITQSPKYLFRKEGQNVTLSCEQNLNHDAMYWYRQDPGQGLRLIYYSQIVNDFQKGDIAEGYSVSREKKESFPLTVTSAQKNPTAFYLCASSILGGTDTQYFGPGTRLTVL.